One sample yielded the 7 T cell receptor beta chains listed below, sequenced in a study of tumor and adjacent non-tumor tissue in lung cancer. A modified ARM-PCR protocol with three rounds of nested PCR amplified TCRbeta. MiXCR, applied by TCRdb to the multiplex PCR reads, yields one record per CDR3 protein. The repertoire has under 150,000 distinct CDR3 sequences, around 60% of them found once; the top ten carry 18%. No cell sorting was done before RNA was extracted from the tissue. The sample was lung tumor tissue. The source of these receptors is a man aged 55 to 70 with small cell lung cancer.

Note on this clonotype: Just one base apart from a much larger clone, this may be a read error. The V gene is TRBV4-1, the J gene TRBJ2-3; D perhaps matches TRBD1 (7 bases). The V and J ends lost 4 bases and 2 bases respectively, with 16 bases between them. The CDR3 totals 16 residues. Looked up from germline, CDR1 is MGHRA and CDR2 is YSYEKL. CDR3 loop: CASSPQQGTLTDTQYF. The DNA for the CDR3 is TGCGCCAGCAGCCCCCAACAGGGGACTCTCACAGATACGCAGTATTTT.

Comments on this clonotype: A read error may produce the germline difference seen at one junction end. The chain carries TRBV4-2 and TRBJ2-1; 8 nucleotides line up with TRBD2. The CDR3 has 16 residues. From germline, CDR1 is LGHNA and CDR2 YNFKEQ. Here the CDR3 DNA reads TGTGTCAGCAGCCAAGCTGGGGCGGGAGGTCTATATGAGCAGTTGTTC. Encoded protein: CVSSQAGAGGLYEQLF.

Points on this clonotype: This may be a read error, as it is one base from a much larger clone. The rearrangement links TRBV10-2 to TRBJ2-7; TRBD2 agrees at 14 bases. The germline V gene has CDR1 WSHSY and CDR2 SAAADI. This CDR3 region has 14 residues. In nucleotides, the CDR3 is TGCGCCAGCAGCGGGACTAGCGGGAGCTACGAGCACTACTTC. Its protein product is CASSGTSGSYEHYF.

A note on this clonotype: A junction boundary mismatches the germline segment, possibly from a read error. This chain links TRBV11-3 with TRBJ2-3; no clear D gene. CDR1 SGHNT and CDR2 YENEEA come from the germline V gene. The CDR3 has 13 amino acids. CDR3 in DNA: TGTGGCAGCAGCAGGACGCTTCAGGATACGCAGTATTTT. Amino acids: CGSSRTLQDTQYF. Combining the CDR3 with reference TRBV11-3 and TRBJ2-3 gives the whole variable domain EAGVVQSPRYKIIEKKQPVAFWCNPISGHNTLYWYLQNLGQGPELLIRYENEEAVDDSQLPKDRFSAERLKGVDSTLKIQPAELGDSAVYLCGSSRTLQDTQYFGPGTRLTVL.

There are many counts of this clonotype. The rearrangement uses TRBV6-1 and TRBJ2-7; D is unresolved. Germline V CDR1 and CDR2: MNHNS, SASEGT. The ends were cut back, 4 bases at V and 4 bases at J, with 20 bases in the middle. The CDR3 is 16 residues long. In DNA, the CDR3 is TGTGCCAGCAGTGGGAGAAACACCGGGCCCCATTACGAGCAGTACGTC. This translates into CASSGRNTGPHYEQYV.

To note about this clonotype: Compared with germline, one end of the junction differs, possibly owing to a read error. The V call is TRBV11-2, the J call TRBJ2-3, with 9 positions matching TRBD2. Germline CDR1 SGHAT, CDR2 FQNNGV. This CDR3 is 16 amino acids long. The CDR3 region is CASSFYRAGGTDTQYF. The DNA for the CDR3 is TGTGCCAGCAGCTTTTATCGAGCGGGAGGCACAGATACACAGTATTTT. The whole variable domain, filled in from reference TRBV11-2 and TRBJ2-3, reads EAGVAQSPRYKIIEKRQSVAFWCNPISGHATLYWYQQILGQGPKLLIQFQNNGVVDDSQLPKDRFSAERLKGVDSTLKIQPAKLEDSAVYLCASSFYRAGGTDTQYFGPGTRLTVL.

As to this clonotype: A read error may produce the germline difference seen at one junction end. The V call is TRBV20-1, the J call TRBJ2-3; 7 positions agree with TRBD2. CDR3 length: 16 amino acids. CDR1 DFQATT and CDR2 SNEGSKA come from the germline V gene (reference sequence). The CDR3 DNA follows: TGCAGTGCTAGAGATGTGACTAGCAGGAGATACGATACGCAGTGTTTT. Translation gives CSARDVTSRRYDTQCF.